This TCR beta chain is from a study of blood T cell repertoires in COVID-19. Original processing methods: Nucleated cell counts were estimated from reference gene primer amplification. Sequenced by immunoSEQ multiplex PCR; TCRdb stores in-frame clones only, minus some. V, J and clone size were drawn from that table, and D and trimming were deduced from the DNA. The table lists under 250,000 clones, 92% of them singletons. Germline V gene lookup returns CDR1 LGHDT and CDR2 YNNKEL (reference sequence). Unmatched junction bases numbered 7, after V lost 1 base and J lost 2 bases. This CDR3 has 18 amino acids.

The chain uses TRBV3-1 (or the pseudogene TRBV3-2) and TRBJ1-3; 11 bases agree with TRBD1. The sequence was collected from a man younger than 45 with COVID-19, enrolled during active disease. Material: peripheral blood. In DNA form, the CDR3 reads TGTGCCAGCAGCCAAGTCTTGGGACAGGGGGTTACTGGAAACACCATATATTTT. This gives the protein CASSQVLGQGVTGNTIYF.